This note documents a single T cell receptor beta chain sequence. Its antigen remains unidentified. TCRdb fed the RT-PCR reads into MiXCR, producing one record per CDR3 protein. The table includes more than 700,000 distinct CDR3 sequences, around 20% detected once. The V end lost 6 bases, the J end lost 5 bases, and 9 bases lay between the germline ends. CDR1 is MNHEY and CDR2 is SMNVEV in the germline V gene (reference sequence). This CDR3 region has 12 residues. This entry belongs to a study of response to subunit inactivated influenza vaccine. Study outcomes and limitations: The authors offered the suggestion that each seasonal influenza vaccination recruits few new T cells.

This specimen consisted of PBMCs from blood, obtained around 5 days after vaccination. V is TRBV27 and J is TRBJ2-3; D is perhaps TRBD2 (5 bases). The clonotype was recovered from a middle-aged man who received an inactivated influenza vaccine. The CDR3: CASRPGRDTQYF. The CDR3 DNA sequence: TGTGCCAGCAGGCCGGGGAGAGATACGCAGTATTTT.